The T cell receptor (beta chain) described here comes from a study of graft-versus-host responses after intestinal transplantation. Study context: Every recipient had anti-thymocyte globulin induction and 2 to 4 years of tacrolimus plus steroids.

This clone was found a few times. Its matching antigen is unknown. The table came from immunoSEQ multiplex PCR; TCRdb's copy has only in-frame clones and leaves some out. The table records roughly 64,000 clones, 90% of them present only once. Trimming cost V 5 bases and J 1 base; bases outside gene matches: 17. The CDR3 totals 19 residues. Germline V gives CDR1 LNHDA, CDR2 SQIVND (reference sequence). The receptor comes from a human donor who was the organ donor for an intestinal transplant. V and J are TRBV19 and TRBJ2-1; 7 bases line up with TRBD1. Sequencing was performed on unstimulated CD8+ T cells sorted from spleen or lymph node cells, taken before transplant. CDR3 DNA: TGTGCCAGTAGTGTCGCCGCATTCCGGGACAGTCTATCCTACAATGAGCAGTTCTTC. Encoded protein: CASSVAAFRDSLSYNEQFF.